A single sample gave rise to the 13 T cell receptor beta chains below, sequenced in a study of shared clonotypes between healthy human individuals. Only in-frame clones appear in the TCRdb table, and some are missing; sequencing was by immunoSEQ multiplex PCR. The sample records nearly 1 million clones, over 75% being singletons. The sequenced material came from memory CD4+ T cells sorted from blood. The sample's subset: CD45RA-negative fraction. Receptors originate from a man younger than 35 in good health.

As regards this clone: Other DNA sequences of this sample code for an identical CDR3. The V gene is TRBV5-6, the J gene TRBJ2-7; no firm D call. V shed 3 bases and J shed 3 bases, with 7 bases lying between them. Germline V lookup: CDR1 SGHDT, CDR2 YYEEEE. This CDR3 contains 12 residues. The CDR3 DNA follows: TGTGCCAGCAGCTCGAGGAACTACGAGCAGTACTTC. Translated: CASSSRNYEQYF. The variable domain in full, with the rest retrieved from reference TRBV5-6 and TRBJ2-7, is DAGVTQSPTHLIKTRGQQVTLRCSPKSGHDTVSWYQQALGQGPQFIFQYYEEEERQRGNFPDRFSGHQFPNYSSELNVNALLLGDSALYLCASSSRNYEQYFGPGTRLTVT.

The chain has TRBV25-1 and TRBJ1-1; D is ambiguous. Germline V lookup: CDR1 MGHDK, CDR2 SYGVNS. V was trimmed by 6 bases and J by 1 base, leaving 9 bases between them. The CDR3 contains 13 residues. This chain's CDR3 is CASRNNRNTEAFF. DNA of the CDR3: TGTGCCAGCAGGAATAATCGGAACACTGAAGCTTTCTTT.

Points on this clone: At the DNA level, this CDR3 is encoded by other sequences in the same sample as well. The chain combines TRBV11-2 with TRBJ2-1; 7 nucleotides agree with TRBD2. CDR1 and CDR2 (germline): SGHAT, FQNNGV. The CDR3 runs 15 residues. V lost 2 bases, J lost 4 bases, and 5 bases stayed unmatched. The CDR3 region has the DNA TGTGCCAGCAGCTTACGGCGGGAGAGGTACAATGAGCAGTTCTTC. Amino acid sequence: CASSLRRERYNEQFF.

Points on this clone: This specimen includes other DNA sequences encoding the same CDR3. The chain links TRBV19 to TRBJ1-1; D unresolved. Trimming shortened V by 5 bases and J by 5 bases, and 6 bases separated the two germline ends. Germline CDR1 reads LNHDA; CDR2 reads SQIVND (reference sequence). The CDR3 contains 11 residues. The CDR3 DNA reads TGTGCCAGTAGTGGTTTAACTGAAGCTTTCTTT. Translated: CASSGLTEAFF.

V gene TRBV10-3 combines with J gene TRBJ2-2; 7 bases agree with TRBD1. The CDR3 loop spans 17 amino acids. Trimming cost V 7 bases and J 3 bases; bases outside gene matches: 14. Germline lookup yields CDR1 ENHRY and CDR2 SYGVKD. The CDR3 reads CAINSDRVAGDTGELFF. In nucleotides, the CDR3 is TGTGCCATCAACTCTGACAGGGTAGCAGGTGACACCGGGGAGCTGTTTTTT.

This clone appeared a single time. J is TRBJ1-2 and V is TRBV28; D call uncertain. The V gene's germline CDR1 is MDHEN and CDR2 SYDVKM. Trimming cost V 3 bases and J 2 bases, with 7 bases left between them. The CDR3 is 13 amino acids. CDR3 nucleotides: TGTGCCAGCAGTTTGGTACCCAACTATGGCTACACCTTC. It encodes CASSLVPNYGYTF.

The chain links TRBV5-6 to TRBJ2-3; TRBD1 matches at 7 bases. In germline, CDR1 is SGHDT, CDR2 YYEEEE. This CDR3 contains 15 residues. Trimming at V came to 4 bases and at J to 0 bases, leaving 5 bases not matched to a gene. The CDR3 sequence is CASSATGSSTDTQYF. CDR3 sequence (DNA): TGTGCCAGCAGCGCGACAGGGTCAAGCACAGATACGCAGTATTTT.

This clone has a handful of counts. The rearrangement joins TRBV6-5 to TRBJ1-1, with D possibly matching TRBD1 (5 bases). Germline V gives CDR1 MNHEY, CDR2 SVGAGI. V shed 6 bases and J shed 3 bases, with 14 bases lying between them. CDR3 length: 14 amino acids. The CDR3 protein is CASSHSGGDTEAFF. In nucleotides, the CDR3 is TGTGCCAGCAGCCACTCGGGGGGGGACACTGAAGCTTTCTTT.

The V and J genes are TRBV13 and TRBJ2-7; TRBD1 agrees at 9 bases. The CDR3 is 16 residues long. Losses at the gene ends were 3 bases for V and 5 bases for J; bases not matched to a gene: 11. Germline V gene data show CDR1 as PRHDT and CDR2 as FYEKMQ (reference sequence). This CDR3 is CASSLNTGTGFDEQYF. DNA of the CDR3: TGTGCCAGCAGCTTGAATACCGGGACAGGGTTCGACGAGCAGTACTTC.

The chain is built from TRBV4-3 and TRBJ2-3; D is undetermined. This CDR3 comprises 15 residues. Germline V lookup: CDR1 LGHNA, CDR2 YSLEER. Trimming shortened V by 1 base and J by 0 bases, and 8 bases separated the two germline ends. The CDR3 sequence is CASSQGPSSTDTQYF. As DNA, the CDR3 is TGCGCCAGCAGCCAAGGACCTTCTAGCACAGATACGCAGTATTTT.

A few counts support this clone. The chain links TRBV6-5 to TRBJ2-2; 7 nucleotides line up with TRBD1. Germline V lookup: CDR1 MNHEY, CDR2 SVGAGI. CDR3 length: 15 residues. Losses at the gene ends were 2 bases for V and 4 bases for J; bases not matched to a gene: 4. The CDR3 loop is CASSYDRAGTGELFF. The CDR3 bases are TGTGCCAGCAGTTACGACAGGGCAGGCACCGGGGAGCTGTTTTTT.

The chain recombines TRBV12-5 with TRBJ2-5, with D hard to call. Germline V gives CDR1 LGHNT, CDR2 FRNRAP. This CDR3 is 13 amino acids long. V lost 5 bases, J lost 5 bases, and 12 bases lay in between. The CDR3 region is CASGRTQAETQYF. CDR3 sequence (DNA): TGTGCTAGTGGTAGGACCCAAGCGGAGACCCAGTACTTC.

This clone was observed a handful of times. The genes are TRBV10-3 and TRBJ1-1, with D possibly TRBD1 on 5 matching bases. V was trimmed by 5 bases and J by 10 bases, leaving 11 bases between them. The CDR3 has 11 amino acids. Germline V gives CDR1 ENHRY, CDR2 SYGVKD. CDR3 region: CAISRGSGAFF. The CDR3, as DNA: TGTGCCATCAGTAGGGGAAGCGGAGCTTTCTTT.